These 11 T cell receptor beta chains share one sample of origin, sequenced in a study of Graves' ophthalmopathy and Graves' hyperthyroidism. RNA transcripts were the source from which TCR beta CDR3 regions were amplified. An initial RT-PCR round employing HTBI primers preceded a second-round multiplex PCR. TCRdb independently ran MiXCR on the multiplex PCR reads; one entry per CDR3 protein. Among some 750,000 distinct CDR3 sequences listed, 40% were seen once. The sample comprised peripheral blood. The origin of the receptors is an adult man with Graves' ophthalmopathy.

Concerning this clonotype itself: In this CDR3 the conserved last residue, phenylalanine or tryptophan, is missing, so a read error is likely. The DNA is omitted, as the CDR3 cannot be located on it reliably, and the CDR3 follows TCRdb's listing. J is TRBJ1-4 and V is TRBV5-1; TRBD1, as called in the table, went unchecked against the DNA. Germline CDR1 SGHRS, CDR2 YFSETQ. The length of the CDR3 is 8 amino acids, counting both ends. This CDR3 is CASSETGV.

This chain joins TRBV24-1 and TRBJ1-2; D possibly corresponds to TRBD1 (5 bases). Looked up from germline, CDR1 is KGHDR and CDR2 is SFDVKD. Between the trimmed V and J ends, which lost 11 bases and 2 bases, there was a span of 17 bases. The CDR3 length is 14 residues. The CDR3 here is CASRDGAGNYGYTF. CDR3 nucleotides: TGTGCCAGCAGAGATGGAGCAGGGAACTATGGCTACACCTTC.

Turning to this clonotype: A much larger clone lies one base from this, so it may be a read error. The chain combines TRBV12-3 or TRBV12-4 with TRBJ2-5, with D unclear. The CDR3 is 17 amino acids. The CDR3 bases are TGTGCCGGCAGTTCCGGGTATCAGGCAGGTCGCCACGAGACCCAGTACTTC. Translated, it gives CAGSSGYQAGRHETQYF.

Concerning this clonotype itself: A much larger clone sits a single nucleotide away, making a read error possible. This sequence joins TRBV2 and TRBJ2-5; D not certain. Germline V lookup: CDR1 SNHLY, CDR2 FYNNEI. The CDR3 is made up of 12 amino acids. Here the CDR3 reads CASRPNRETRYF. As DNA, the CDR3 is TGTGCCAGCAGGCCGAACAGAGAGACCCGGTACTTC.

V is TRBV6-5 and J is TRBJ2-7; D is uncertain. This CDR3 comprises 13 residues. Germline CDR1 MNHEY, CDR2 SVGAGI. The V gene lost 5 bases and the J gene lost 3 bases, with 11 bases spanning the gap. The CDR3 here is CASSAREDYEQYF. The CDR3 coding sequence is TGTGCCAGCAGTGCCCGAGAGGACTACGAGCAGTACTTC.

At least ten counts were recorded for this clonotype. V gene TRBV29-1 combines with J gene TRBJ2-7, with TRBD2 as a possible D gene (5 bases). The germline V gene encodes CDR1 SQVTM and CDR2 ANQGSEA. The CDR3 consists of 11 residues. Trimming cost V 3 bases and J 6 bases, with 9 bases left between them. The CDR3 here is CSVETGSEQYF. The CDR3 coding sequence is TGCAGCGTTGAGACGGGGAGCGAGCAGTACTTC.

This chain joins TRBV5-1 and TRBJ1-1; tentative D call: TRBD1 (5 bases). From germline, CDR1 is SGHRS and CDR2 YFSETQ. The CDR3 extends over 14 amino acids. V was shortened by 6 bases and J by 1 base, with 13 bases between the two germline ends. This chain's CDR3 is CASMLVGGNTEAFF. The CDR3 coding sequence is TGCGCCAGCATGCTCGTGGGGGGGAACACTGAAGCTTTCTTT.

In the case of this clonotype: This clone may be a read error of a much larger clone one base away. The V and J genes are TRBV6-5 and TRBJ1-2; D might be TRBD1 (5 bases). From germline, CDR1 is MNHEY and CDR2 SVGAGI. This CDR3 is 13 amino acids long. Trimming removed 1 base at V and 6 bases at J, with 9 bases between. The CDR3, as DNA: TGTGCCAGCAGTTACTTGACAGAGAATGGCTACACCTTC. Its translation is CASSYLTENGYTF.

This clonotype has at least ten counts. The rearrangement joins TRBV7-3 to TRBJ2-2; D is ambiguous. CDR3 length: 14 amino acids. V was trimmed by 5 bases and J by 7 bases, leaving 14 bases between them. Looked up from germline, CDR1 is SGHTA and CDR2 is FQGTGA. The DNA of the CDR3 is TGTGCCAGCAGCAAACCGAGTGGGGTCGGGGAGCTGTTTTTT. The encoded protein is CASSKPSGVGELFF. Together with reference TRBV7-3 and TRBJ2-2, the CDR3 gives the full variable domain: GAGVSQTPSNKVTEKGKYVELRCDPISGHTALYWYRQSLGQGPEFLIYFQGTGAADDSGLPNDRFFAVRPEGSVSTLKIQRTERGDSAVYLCASSKPSGVGELFFGEGSRLTVL.

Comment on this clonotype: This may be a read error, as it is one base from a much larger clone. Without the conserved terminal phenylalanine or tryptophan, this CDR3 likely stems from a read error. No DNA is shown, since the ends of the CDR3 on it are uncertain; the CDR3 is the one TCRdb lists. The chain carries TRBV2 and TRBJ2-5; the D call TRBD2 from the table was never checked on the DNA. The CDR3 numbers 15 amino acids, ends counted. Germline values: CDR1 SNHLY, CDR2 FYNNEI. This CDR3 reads CASSSPGTSGGSEYS.

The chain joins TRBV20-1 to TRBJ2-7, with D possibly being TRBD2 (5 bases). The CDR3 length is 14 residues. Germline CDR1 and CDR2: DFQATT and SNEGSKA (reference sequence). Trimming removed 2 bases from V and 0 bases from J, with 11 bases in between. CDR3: CSARWTGNSYEQYF. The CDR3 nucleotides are TGCAGTGCTAGATGGACGGGGAACTCCTACGAGCAGTACTTC.